This section outlines one T cell receptor beta chain sequence together with its context. Its antigen is as yet unknown. This sample was taken from a study of cytomegalovirus exposure and HLA in healthy donors. PCR primers comprised 60 Vbeta and 13 Jbeta primers. Data came from immunoSEQ multiplex PCR; TCRdb stores just in-frame clones and leaves some out. The data include about 160,000 clones; the top ten clones carry roughly 2%. The CDR3 has 12 amino acids. Germline V gene lookup returns CDR1 MDHEN and CDR2 SYDVKM. Trimming cost V 7 bases and J 10 bases, with 16 bases left between them. The study's findings and limits: The study flagged roughly 160 TCR beta chains as cytomegalovirus-associated. At a 0.05 false discovery rate, a later analysis found approximately 17,000 TCR beta sequences to be associated with HLA alleles. Roughly even sequencing depth across donors was the assumption behind the presence/absence analyses. Among CMV-associated TCR beta chains, most appeared HLA-restricted in a later analysis.

Sequences were obtained from PBMCs. This sequence was found in a man under 40 in good health and CMV-seronegative. This chain uses TRBV28 with TRBJ1-2; no clear D gene. The DNA of the CDR3 is TGTGCCAGCAACACGGGTCCGAGAGACTACACCTTC. Amino acids: CASNTGPRDYTF.